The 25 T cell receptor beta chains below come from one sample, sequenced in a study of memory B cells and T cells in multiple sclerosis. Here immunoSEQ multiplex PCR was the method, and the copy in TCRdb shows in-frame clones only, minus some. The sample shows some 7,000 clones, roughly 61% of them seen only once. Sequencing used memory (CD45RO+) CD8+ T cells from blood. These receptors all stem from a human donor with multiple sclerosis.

CDR3 residues: CASSQDVGTGTEAFF. The CDR3, as DNA: TGCGCCAGCAGCCAAGATGTAGGGACTGGGACTGAAGCTTTCTTT. The rearrangement joins TRBV4-1 to TRBJ1-1; a weak D match, TRBD1 (5 bases). CDR1 is MGHRA, CDR2 YSYEKL, per germline. V was clipped by 0 bases and J by 5 bases, with 13 bases between them. The CDR3 is 15 amino acids.

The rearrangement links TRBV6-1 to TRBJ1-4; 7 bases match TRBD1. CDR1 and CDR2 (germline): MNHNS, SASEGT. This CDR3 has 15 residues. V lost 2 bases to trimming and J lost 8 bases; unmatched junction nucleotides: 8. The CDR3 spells CASSERAGGYEKLFF. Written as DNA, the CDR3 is TGTGCCAGCAGTGAACGAGCAGGGGGGTACGAAAAACTGTTTTTT.

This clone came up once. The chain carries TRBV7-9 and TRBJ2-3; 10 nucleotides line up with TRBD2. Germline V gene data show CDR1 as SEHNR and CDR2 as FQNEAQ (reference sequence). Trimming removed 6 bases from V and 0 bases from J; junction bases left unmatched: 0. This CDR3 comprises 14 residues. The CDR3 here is CASRLAGSTDTQYF. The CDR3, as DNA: TGTGCCAGCAGACTAGCGGGGAGCACAGATACGCAGTATTTT.

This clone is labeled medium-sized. The CDR3 is CASSEVSLANYEQYF. Here the CDR3 DNA reads TGTGCCAGCAGTGAAGTTAGCCTAGCGAACTACGAGCAGTACTTC. The rearrangement joins TRBV6-1 to TRBJ2-7, with D possibly being TRBD2 (6 bases). V lost 1 base and J lost 3, with 13 bases in between. This CDR3 has 15 amino acids. CDR1 and CDR2 from the germline V gene are MNHNS and SASEGT.

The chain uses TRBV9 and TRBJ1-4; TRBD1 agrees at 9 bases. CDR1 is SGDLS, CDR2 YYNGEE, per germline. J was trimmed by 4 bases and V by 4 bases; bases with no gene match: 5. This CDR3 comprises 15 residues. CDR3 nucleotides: TGTGCCAGCAGCATACAGGGGGCGTTTAATGAAAAACTGTTTTTT. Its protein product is CASSIQGAFNEKLFF.

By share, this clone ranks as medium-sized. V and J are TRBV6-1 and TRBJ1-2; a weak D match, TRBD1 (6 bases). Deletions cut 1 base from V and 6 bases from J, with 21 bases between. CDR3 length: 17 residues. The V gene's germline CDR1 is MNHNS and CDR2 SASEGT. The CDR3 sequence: CASSEEAFRGQKDGYTF. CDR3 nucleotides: TGTGCCAGCAGTGAAGAGGCCTTCAGGGGCCAAAAGGATGGCTACACCTTC.

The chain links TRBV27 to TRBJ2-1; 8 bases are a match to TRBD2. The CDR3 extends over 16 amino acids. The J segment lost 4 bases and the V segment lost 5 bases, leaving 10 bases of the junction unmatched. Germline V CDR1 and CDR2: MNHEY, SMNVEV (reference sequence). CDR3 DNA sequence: TGTGCCAGCAGTGGAGGCCTAGCGGGTGGTTACAATGAGCAGTTCTTC. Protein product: CASSGGLAGGYNEQFF.

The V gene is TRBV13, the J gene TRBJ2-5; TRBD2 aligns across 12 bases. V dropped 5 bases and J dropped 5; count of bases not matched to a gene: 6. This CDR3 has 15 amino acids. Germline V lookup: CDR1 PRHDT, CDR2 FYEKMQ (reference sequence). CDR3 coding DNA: TGTGCCAGCAGCGACAGACTAGCGGGGGACGAGACCCAGTACTTC. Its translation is CASSDRLAGDETQYF.

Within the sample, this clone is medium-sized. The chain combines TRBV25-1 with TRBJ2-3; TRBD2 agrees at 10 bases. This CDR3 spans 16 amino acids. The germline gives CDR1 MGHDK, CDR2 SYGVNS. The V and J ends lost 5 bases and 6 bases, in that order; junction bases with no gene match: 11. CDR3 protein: CASSPPASGSRDTQYF. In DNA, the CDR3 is TGTGCCAGCAGTCCCCCCGCTAGCGGGAGTCGTGATACGCAGTATTTT.

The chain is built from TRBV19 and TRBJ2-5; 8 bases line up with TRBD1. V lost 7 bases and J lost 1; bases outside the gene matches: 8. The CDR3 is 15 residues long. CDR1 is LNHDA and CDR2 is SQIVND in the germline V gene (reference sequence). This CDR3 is CASTGGQVSQETQYF. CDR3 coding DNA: TGTGCCAGTACTGGGGGACAGGTGTCCCAAGAGACCCAGTACTTC.

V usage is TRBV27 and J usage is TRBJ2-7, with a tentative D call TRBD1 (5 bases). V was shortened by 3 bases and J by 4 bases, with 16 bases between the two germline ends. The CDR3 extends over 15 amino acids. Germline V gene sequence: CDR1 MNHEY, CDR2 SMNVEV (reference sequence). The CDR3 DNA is TGTGCCAGCAGTTTTTCCTGGCAGGGAACTTACGAGCAGTACTTC. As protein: CASSFSWQGTYEQYF.

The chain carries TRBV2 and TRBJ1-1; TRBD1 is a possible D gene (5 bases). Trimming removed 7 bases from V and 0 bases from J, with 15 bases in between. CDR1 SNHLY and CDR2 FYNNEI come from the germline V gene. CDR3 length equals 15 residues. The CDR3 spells CASIPWGEMNTEAFF. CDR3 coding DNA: TGTGCCAGCATCCCATGGGGGGAAATGAACACTGAAGCTTTCTTT.

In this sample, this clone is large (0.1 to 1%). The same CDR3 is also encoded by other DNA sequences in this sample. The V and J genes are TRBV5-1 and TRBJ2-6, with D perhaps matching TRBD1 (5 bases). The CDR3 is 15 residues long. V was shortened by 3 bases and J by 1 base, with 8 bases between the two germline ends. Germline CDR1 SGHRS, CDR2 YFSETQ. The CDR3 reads CASSSGLSGANVLTF. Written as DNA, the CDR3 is TGCGCCAGCAGCTCAGGGTTGTCTGGGGCCAACGTCCTGACTTTC. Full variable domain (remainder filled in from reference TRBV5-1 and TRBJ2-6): KAGVTQTPRYLIKTRGQQVTLSCSPISGHRSVSWYQQTPGQGLQFLFEYFSETQRNKGNFPGRFSGRQFSNSRSEMNVSTLELGDSALYLCASSSGLSGANVLTFGAGSRLTVL.

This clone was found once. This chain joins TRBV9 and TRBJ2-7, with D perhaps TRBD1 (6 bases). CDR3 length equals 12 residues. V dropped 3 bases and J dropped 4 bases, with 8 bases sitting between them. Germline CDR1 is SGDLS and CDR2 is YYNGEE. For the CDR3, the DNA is TGTGCCAGCAGCGCTACAGGGTACGAGCAGTACTTC. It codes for CASSATGYEQYF.

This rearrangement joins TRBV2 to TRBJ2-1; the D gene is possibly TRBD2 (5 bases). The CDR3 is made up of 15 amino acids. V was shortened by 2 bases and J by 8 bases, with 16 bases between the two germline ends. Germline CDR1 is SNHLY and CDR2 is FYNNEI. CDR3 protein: CASSERTLRADEQFF. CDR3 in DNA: TGTGCCAGCAGTGAAAGGACTCTCCGCGCCGATGAGCAGTTCTTC.

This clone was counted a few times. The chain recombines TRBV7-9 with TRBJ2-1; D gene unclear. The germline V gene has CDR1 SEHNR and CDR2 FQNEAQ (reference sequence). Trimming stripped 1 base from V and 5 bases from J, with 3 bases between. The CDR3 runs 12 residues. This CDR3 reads CASSLGDNEQFF. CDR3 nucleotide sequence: TGTGCCAGCAGCTTAGGAGACAATGAGCAGTTCTTC.

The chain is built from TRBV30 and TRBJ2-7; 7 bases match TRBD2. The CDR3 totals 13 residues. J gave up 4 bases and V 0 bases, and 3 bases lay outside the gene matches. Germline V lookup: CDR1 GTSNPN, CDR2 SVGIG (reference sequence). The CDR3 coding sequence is TGTGCCTGGAGTGTAGGAGCGGGATACGAGCAGTACTTC. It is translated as CAWSVGAGYEQYF.

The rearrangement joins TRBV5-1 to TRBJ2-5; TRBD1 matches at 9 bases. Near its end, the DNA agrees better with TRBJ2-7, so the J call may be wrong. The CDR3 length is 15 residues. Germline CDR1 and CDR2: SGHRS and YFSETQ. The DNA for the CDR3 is TGCGCCAGCAGCTCGACCGGGACAGGGTTCCACGAGCAGTACTTC. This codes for CASSSTGTGFHEQYF.

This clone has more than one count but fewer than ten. The CDR3 protein is CASSVGAANEQFF. The CDR3 DNA reads as TGTGCCAGCAGCGTAGGGGCCGCCAATGAGCAGTTCTTC. The rearrangement links TRBV9 to TRBJ2-1; no clear D. The CDR3 length is 13 residues. Per germline, CDR1 SGDLS and CDR2 YYNGEE. V lost 0 bases and J 6 bases, leaving 7 bases between the germline ends.

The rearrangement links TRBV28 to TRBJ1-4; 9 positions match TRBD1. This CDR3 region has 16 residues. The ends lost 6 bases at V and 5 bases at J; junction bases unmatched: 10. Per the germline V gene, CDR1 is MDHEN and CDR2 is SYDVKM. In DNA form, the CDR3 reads TGTGCCAGCAGGTGGACAGGGGAGCCTTCAAATGAAAAACTGTTTTTT. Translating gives CASRWTGEPSNEKLFF.

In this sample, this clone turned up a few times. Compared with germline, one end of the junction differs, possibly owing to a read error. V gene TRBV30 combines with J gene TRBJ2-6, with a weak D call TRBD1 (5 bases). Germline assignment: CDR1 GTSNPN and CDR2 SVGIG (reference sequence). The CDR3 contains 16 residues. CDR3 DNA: TGTGCCTGGAGTGTACCGGCAGGGAATGGGGCCCACGTCCTCACTTTC. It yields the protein CAWSVPAGNGAHVLTF.

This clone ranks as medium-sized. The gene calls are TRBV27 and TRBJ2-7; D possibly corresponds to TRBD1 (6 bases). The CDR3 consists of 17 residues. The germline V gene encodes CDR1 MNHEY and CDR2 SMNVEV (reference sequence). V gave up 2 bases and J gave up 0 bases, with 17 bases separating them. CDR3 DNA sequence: TGTGCCAGCAGTTTAACTCAAATCCAGGGGAGCTCCTACGAGCAGTACTTC. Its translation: CASSLTQIQGSSYEQYF.

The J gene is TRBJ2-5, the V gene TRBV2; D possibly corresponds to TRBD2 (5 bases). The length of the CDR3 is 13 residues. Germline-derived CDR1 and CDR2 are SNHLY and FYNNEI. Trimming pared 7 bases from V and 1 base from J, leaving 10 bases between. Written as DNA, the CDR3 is TGTGCCAGCAAAGGACTCGCCCAAGAGACCCAGTACTTC. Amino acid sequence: CASKGLAQETQYF.

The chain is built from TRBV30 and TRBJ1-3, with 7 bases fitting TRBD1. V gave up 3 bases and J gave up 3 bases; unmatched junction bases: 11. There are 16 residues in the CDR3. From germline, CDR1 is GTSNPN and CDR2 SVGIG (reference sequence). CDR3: CAWSQVGGGSGNTIYF. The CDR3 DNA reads TGTGCCTGGAGCCAAGTAGGAGGGGGCAGTGGAAACACCATATATTTT.

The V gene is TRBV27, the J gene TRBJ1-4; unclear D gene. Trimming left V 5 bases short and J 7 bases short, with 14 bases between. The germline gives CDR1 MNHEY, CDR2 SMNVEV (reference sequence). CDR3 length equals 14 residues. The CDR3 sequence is CASSTNAEGEKLFF. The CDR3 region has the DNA TGTGCCAGCAGTACAAATGCGGAGGGTGAAAAACTGTTTTTT.